This T cell receptor beta chain was sequenced during a study of cytomegalovirus exposure and HLA in healthy donors. Primers for the PCR totalled 60 Vbeta and 13 Jbeta. Clones were read by immunoSEQ multiplex PCR, and TCRdb kept only the in-frame ones, dropping some. This sample has about 79,000 clones, with about three quarters found just once. There are 14 residues in the CDR3. CDR1 is SEHNR and CDR2 is FQNEAQ in the germline V gene (reference sequence). The V end lost 1 base, the J end lost 3 bases, and 9 bases lay between the germline ends. This clonotype was obtained from a man in his sixties in good health and CMV-seronegative. The sequenced sample was PBMCs. The chain combines TRBV7-9 with TRBJ1-2; D might be TRBD1 (6 bases). For the CDR3, the DNA is TGTGCCAGCAGCTTAGAGGGGGGGCACTATGGCTACACCTTC. This codes for CASSLEGGHYGYTF.